This T cell receptor beta chain originates from a study of T cell clonality in common variable immunodeficiency. Study outcomes and limitations: CVID patient heterogeneity limited repertoire-clinical complication correlations. In common variable immunodeficiency, TCR beta chains reportedly carried fewer deletions and N-nucleotide insertions.

This clone was seen at least ten times. Its target is unknown. The read comes to an end 3 residues before the CDR3 does, leaving the germline J gene to fill in the end. Libraries were prepared by immunoSEQ multiplex PCR; TCRdb keeps only in-frame clonotypes and omits some of them. The repertoire consists of tens of thousands of clones, none detected only once. Trimming left V 5 bases short and J 4 bases short, with 19 bases between. The CDR3 has 16 residues. This TCR was sampled from a person between 18 and 69 years old in good health. Sequencing used peripheral blood mononuclear cells. The chain has TRBV12-3 or TRBV12-4 and TRBJ2-3; D might be TRBD2 (5 bases). CDR3 DNA, as far as it was read: TGTGCCAGCAGTCCCGGAGGCAGCGGTTTCGCAGATACG. Amino acids: CASSPGGSGFADT. The complete CDR3 sequence is CASSPGGSGFADTQYF.